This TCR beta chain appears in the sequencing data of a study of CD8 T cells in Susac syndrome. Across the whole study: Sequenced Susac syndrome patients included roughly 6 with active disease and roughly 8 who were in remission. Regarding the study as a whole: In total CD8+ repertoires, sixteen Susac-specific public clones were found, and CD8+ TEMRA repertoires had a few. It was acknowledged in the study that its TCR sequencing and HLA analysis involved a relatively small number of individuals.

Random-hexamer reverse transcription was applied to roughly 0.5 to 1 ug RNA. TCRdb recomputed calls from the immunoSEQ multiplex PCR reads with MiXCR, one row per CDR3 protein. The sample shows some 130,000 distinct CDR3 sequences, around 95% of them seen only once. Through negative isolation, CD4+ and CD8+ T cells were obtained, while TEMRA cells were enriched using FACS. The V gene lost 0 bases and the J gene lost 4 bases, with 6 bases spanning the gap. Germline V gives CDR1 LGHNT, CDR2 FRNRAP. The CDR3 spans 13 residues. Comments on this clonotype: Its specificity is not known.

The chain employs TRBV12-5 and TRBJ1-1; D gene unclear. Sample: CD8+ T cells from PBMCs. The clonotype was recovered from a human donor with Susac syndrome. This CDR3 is CASGLVGITEAFF. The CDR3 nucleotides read TGTGCTAGTGGTTTGGTAGGAATCACTGAAGCTTTCTTT.